The 11 T cell receptor beta chains given below trace back to one sample, sequenced in a study of blood T cells in healthy people across ages. The second PCR ran roughly 7 to 11 cycles with a sample-barcoded 5' primer and J-beta primers. MiXCR, run by TCRdb on the 5' RACE reads, gives a single entry per CDR3 protein. This sample has some 550,000 distinct CDR3 sequences, with 40% to 55% found just once. The sample was blood. Source of these receptors: a man older than 75 in good health.

This chain joins TRBV20-1 and TRBJ2-7; 8 bases map to TRBD2. The CDR3 contains 14 residues. CDR1 is DFQATT, CDR2 SNEGSKA, per germline (reference sequence). The V segment lost 5 bases and the J segment 0 bases; nucleotides outside the gene matches: 6. The CDR3 protein is CSAESGSSSYEQYF. The CDR3 DNA reads TGCAGTGCTGAAAGCGGGAGCAGCTCCTACGAGCAGTACTTC.

In its sample, this clonotype was seen a few times. The chain couples TRBV7-2 to TRBJ2-3; D not certain. V was shortened by 4 bases and J by 3 bases, with 20 bases between the two germline ends. CDR1 is SGHTA, CDR2 FQGNSA, per germline. The CDR3 loop spans 17 amino acids. CDR3 sequence: CASSSPPQALPTDTQYF. CDR3 bases: TGTGCCAGCAGCTCGCCGCCCCAGGCCCTCCCAACAGATACGCAGTATTTT. Together with reference TRBV7-2 and TRBJ2-3, the CDR3 gives the full variable domain: GAGVSQSPSNKVTEKGKDVELRCDPISGHTALYWYRQSLGQGLEFLIYFQGNSAPDKSGLPSDRFSAERTGGSVSTLTIQRTQQEDSAVYLCASSSPPQALPTDTQYFGPGTRLTVL.

This chain connects TRBV20-1 to TRBJ2-1; 10 bases fit TRBD2. Germline V gene sequence: CDR1 DFQATT, CDR2 SNEGSKA (reference sequence). The CDR3 covers 17 residues. V shed 6 bases, J shed 4 bases, and the junction held 15 bases outside the gene matches. DNA of the CDR3: TGCAGTGCCCCGGGACTAGCGCGAGACAGGGTTTACAATGAGCAGTTCTTC. Its translation is CSAPGLARDRVYNEQFF.

The chain has TRBV10-3 and TRBJ2-2; 7 nucleotides align to TRBD1. Germline CDR1 reads ENHRY; CDR2 reads SYGVKD. CDR3 size: 13 residues. Trimming took 10 bases from V and 7 from J; bases not matched to a gene: 9. DNA of the CDR3: TGTGCCACACGACAGGGAAATGGCGGGGAGCTGTTTTTT. As protein: CATRQGNGGELFF.

The V and J genes are TRBV20-1 and TRBJ1-6; the D gene is possibly TRBD1 (5 bases). Per the germline V gene, CDR1 is DFQATT and CDR2 is SNEGSKA (reference sequence). V lost 5 bases and J lost 1, with 15 bases in between. The CDR3 loop spans 16 amino acids. The CDR3: CSAWARGGSYNSPLHF. CDR3 bases: TGCAGTGCTTGGGCACGGGGGGGTTCCTATAATTCACCCCTCCACTTT.

The chain uses TRBV5-5 and TRBJ2-4; the D call may be TRBD1 or TRBD2 (6 bases each). With the DNA end fitting TRBJ2-7 better, the J assignment may be wrong. Germline values: CDR1 SGHKS, CDR2 YYEKEE (reference sequence). This CDR3 has 15 residues. CDR3 bases: TGTGCCAGCAGCCCGCTGTGGGGGGCGACCTACGAGCAGTACTTC. Encoded protein: CASSPLWGATYEQYF.

This clonotype came up a few times. A single base separates this from a much larger clone, so it may be a read error. This chain links TRBV6-6 with TRBJ2-4; 8 bases map to TRBD2. This CDR3 has 15 residues. Germline V lookup: CDR1 MNHNY, CDR2 SVGAGI (reference sequence). Trimming at V came to 6 bases and at J to 4 bases, leaving 8 bases not matched to a gene. The CDR3 is CASRYASGSKNIQYF. Here the CDR3 DNA reads TGTGCCAGCAGATACGCGAGCGGGAGTAAAAACATTCAGTACTTC.

This clonotype has at least ten counts. The genes are TRBV6-1 and TRBJ2-4, with D perhaps being TRBD1 or TRBD2 (5 bases each). The V gene lost 4 bases and the J gene lost 3 bases, with 19 bases spanning the gap. CDR1 is MNHNS and CDR2 is SASEGT in the germline V gene. The CDR3 covers 17 residues. CDR3 region: CASSGGVGTLGKNIQYF. DNA of the CDR3: TGTGCCAGCAGTGGAGGTGTCGGGACGTTGGGCAAAAACATTCAGTACTTC.

This rearrangement joins TRBV30 to TRBJ1-2, with D tentatively TRBD1 (5 bases). Germline CDR1 and CDR2: GTSNPN and SVGIG (reference sequence). Deletions cut 5 bases from V and 5 bases from J, with 15 bases between. The CDR3 totals 13 residues. The CDR3: CAWGVQGRYGYTF. CDR3 coding DNA: TGTGCCTGGGGGGTGCAGGGTCGATATGGCTACACCTTC.

In the case of this clonotype: This sequence may be a read error, since a much larger clone differs from it by one base. The CDR3 loop is CASSLTTGSCGYTF. The CDR3 nucleotides read TGCGCCAGCAGCTTGACTACAGGCTCCTGTGGCTACACCTTC. The genes are TRBV5-1 and TRBJ1-2; TRBD1 is a possible D gene (5 bases). Per the germline V gene, CDR1 is SGHRS and CDR2 is YFSETQ. CDR3 size: 14 residues. V was cut by 1 base and J by 7 bases, with 14 bases left in between.

This clonotype showed up many times. The chain joins TRBV4-3 to TRBJ2-1; no definite D call. The CDR3 is made up of 14 amino acids. Between the trimmed V and J ends, which lost 0 bases and 4 bases, there was a span of 7 bases. The germline gives CDR1 LGHNA, CDR2 YSLEER. CDR3 sequence: CASSQDQRYNEQFF. The CDR3 DNA sequence: TGCGCCAGCAGCCAAGATCAACGATACAATGAGCAGTTCTTC.